The 11 T cell receptor beta chains given below trace back to one sample, sequenced in a study of Ad26.COV2.S vaccination and SARS-CoV-2 variants. Profiling relied on immunoSEQ multiplex PCR, and the TCRdb table lists in-frame clones only, not all of them. The repertoire holds 430,000 or so clones, with 89% as singletons. Indicated treatment: around 19 received Ad26.COV2.S at low or high dose, single or two shots; several received placebo; per-sample allocation not given. Specimen acquisition occurred on day 63 following the initial vaccine or placebo injection. The sequencing here drew on peripheral blood, taken in a trial of Ad26.COV2.S vaccine versus placebo. These receptors came from a person aged 18-60 years who received the Ad26.COV2.S COVID-19 vaccine or a placebo.

The rearrangement joins TRBV4-3 to TRBJ1-6; D is undetermined. This CDR3 is built from 17 residues. CDR1 is LGHNA, CDR2 YSLEER, per germline. Trimming took off 3 bases at V and 10 bases at J, with 22 bases between the two ends. The CDR3 bases are TGCGCCAGCAGCCACGAACGCAAATACGGCATTGGGTCACCCCTCCACTTT. It is translated as CASSHERKYGIGSPLHF.

The gene calls are TRBV15 and TRBJ2-5; tentatively, D is TRBD2 (6 bases). The CDR3 consists of 12 residues. Trimming removed 8 bases from V and 5 bases from J, with 12 bases in between. Germline assignment: CDR1 LNHNV and CDR2 YYDKDF (reference sequence). The CDR3 DNA reads TGTGCCACCGCGGGGACGGAGGAGACCCAGTACTTC. It specifies CATAGTEETQYF.

The rearrangement uses TRBV5-1 and TRBJ2-1; 8 bases are a match to TRBD2. CDR3 length: 15 amino acids. The germline gives CDR1 SGHRS, CDR2 YFSETQ. V shed 5 bases and J 2 bases; nucleotides not matched to a gene: 6. In DNA, the CDR3 is TGCGCCAGCAGAGCTCTAGCGGGTACCTACAATGAGCAGTTCTTC. Protein product: CASRALAGTYNEQFF.

The rearrangement joins TRBV29-1 to TRBJ2-5, with D possibly being TRBD1 (5 bases). The CDR3 is 13 residues long. The germline CDR1 and CDR2 sequences are SQVTM and ANQGSEA. V lost 7 bases to trimming and J lost 1 base, with 13 bases between them. The CDR3 DNA reads TGCAGCGGACGTCAGGGTCTCCAAGAGACCCAGTACTTC. It encodes CSGRQGLQETQYF.

The chain is built from TRBV19 and TRBJ2-3, with TRBD2 identical over 8 bases. Per the germline V gene, CDR1 is LNHDA and CDR2 is SQIVND (reference sequence). Germline trimming cut 5 bases from V and 3 bases from J; bases unmatched to any gene: 4. This CDR3 region has 14 residues. The CDR3, as DNA: TGTGCCAGTAGTGGACTAGCCTGGACAGATACGCAGTATTTT. Translating it yields CASSGLAWTDTQYF.

J is TRBJ2-7 and V is TRBV5-4, with 8 bases aligning to TRBD1. This CDR3 is built from 17 residues. V lost 5 bases, J lost 5 bases, and 18 bases stayed unmatched. Germline V CDR1 and CDR2: SGHNT, YYREEE (reference sequence). CDR3 protein: CASSAGTGLPRGNEQYF. DNA for the CDR3: TGTGCCAGCAGTGCCGGGACAGGTCTACCCCGGGGGAACGAGCAGTACTTC.

On this clone itself: Distinct nucleotide sequences in the sample also encode this CDR3. The rearrangement links TRBV5-1 to TRBJ2-3; 9 nucleotides align to TRBD1. This CDR3 is 15 amino acids long. Germline V gene data show CDR1 as SGHRS and CDR2 as YFSETQ. The junction had 5 bases not matched to a gene; V was cut back by 4 bases and J by 2 bases. The CDR3 nucleotides are TGCGCCAGCAGCCCCGGGACAGGGTTCACAGATACGCAGTATTTT. Amino acid sequence: CASSPGTGFTDTQYF.

To note about this clone: This specimen includes other DNA sequences encoding the same CDR3. The V gene is TRBV18, the J gene TRBJ2-5; D gene unclear. Between the trimmed V and J ends, which lost 3 bases and 1 base, there was a span of 3 bases. CDR1 KGHSH and CDR2 LQKENI come from the germline V gene. The length of the CDR3 is 12 residues. CDR3 amino acids: CASSPAQETQYF. The DNA of the CDR3 is TGTGCCAGCTCACCCGCCCAAGAGACCCAGTACTTC. Complete variable domain (other parts from reference TRBV18 and TRBJ2-5): NAGVMQNPRHLVRRRGQEARLRCSPMKGHSHVYWYRQLPEEGLKFMVYLQKENIIDESGMPKERFSAEFPKEGPSILRIQQVVRGDSAAYFCASSPAQETQYFGPGTRLLVL.

V usage is TRBV5-5 and J usage is TRBJ1-2; possible D gene TRBD1, 6 bases. Germline lookup yields CDR1 SGHKS and CDR2 YYEKEE (reference sequence). V was cut by 0 bases and J by 4 bases, with 16 bases left in between. This CDR3 comprises 16 residues. CDR3: CASSLVLQGSVYGYTF. The CDR3 bases are TGTGCCAGCAGCTTGGTCCTGCAGGGGTCGGTCTATGGCTACACCTTC.

This clone appeared a few times. The chain uses TRBV4-3 and TRBJ1-6; weak D call: TRBD1 (5 bases). Germline V gives CDR1 LGHNA, CDR2 YSLEER. Trimming took off 1 base at V and 8 bases at J, with 6 bases between the two ends. This CDR3 has 13 amino acids. Here the CDR3 DNA reads TGCGCCAGCAGCCAAGCGGGGGATTCACCCCTCCACTTT. Translated, it gives CASSQAGDSPLHF.

This chain joins TRBV4-3 and TRBJ2-1, with no clear D. The CDR3 is made up of 15 amino acids. Germline CDR1 reads LGHNA; CDR2 reads YSLEER. Trimming took off 8 bases at V and 4 bases at J, with 18 bases between the two ends. The CDR3 region is CASCPEVSRYNEQFF. The CDR3 nucleotides read TGCGCCAGCTGCCCCGAGGTGTCAAGATACAATGAGCAGTTCTTC.